This T cell receptor beta chain derives from a study of OX40 agonist ivuxolimab in advanced cancers. Overall study context: Intravenous ivuxolimab at 0.01 to 10 mg/kg was given to patients every 2 weeks. Therapy given before enrollment (anti-PD-1, anti-PD-L1 or anti-CTLA-4) was allowed, and approximately 40% had some. Hepatocellular carcinoma, melanoma, renal cell or head and neck cancer occurred in dose-escalation patients.

TCRdb keeps only in-frame clones here, not all; method: immunoSEQ multiplex PCR. In the table there are 70,000 or so clones, about 90% of which are singletons. Germline assignment: CDR1 SGHTA and CDR2 FQGNSA. Trimming cost V 5 bases and J 6 bases; bases outside gene matches: 7. The CDR3 contains 15 residues. Study-level results: Expanded clones belonging to CD8+ T cells outnumbered, on average, those of CD4+.

This clone was detected once. What it binds is not known. This clonotype originated in an adult with an advanced solid tumor such as melanoma, head and neck, liver or kidney cancer. This chain uses TRBV7-2 with TRBJ2-7; 13 nucleotides line up with TRBD2. Sequenced material: CD4+ or CD8+ T cells sorted from blood, taken in a trial of the OX40 agonist ivuxolimab. The CDR3 is CASSNPGLAGSEQYF. The CDR3 coding sequence is TGTGCCAGCAGCAACCCGGGACTAGCGGGGAGCGAGCAGTACTTC.